The T cell receptor beta chain described here comes from a study of blood T cells in healthy people across ages. Study observations and caveats: Per-million-T-cell TCR beta diversity fell roughly linearly with age. Diversity was estimated from one million T cells, and these estimates were considered underestimates.

Alongside a J-beta primer mix, a sample-barcoded 5' primer served in a second PCR lasting 7 to 11 cycles. TCRdb recomputed calls from the 5' RACE reads with MiXCR, one row per CDR3 protein. The data contain 1 million or so distinct CDR3 sequences, about 25% of them singletons. Points on this clonotype: Its antigen is not known.

The germline CDR1 and CDR2 sequences are DFQATT and SNEGSKA (reference sequence). The CDR3 sequence is 14 residues long. These data were also reused for a study on T cells of mothers and their children. Turning to that study: Whether pairs are related or unrelated, thymic selection shapes their TCR recombination output in much the same way.

Sequenced input: blood. This TCR came from a girl aged 2-10 years in good health. The J gene is TRBJ2-5, the V gene TRBV20-1; 7 bases line up with TRBD1. The DNA end favors TRBJ2-7, so the J call may be wrong. This CDR3 is CSARLTGNDYEQYF. CDR3 nucleotides: TGCAGTGCTAGACTGACAGGGAACGACTACGAGCAGTACTTC.